These 10 T cell receptor beta chains originate from one sample sequenced in a study of CD8 T cells in ankylosing spondylitis. TCRdb re-derived calls from the 5' RACE reads in MiXCR, one entry per CDR3 protein. The sample consists of about 69,000 distinct CDR3 sequences, over 4% of them appearing once. Input material: blood, either unsorted or a sorted T cell fraction (not recorded which). The receptor set was obtained from a male donor with ankylosing spondylitis or in good health (not recorded which).

As for this clonotype: A much larger clone sits a single nucleotide away, making a read error possible. The V and J genes are TRBV18 and TRBJ2-7; TRBD1 might be the D (6 bases). Trimming left V 5 bases short and J 4 bases short, with 18 bases between. This CDR3 contains 15 residues. Germline CDR1 and CDR2: KGHSH and LQKENI. CDR3 nucleotides: TGTGCCAGCTCAGGAAACAGGGAGCGAGATTACGAGCAGTACTTC. It encodes CASSGNRERDYEQYF.

This clonotype came up many times. J is TRBJ2-1 and V is TRBV20-1; possibly TRBD2 for D (5 bases). Trimming removed 5 bases at V and 13 bases at J, with 18 bases between. Looked up from germline, CDR1 is DFQATT and CDR2 is SNEGSKA (reference sequence). The CDR3 covers 12 residues. This chain's CDR3 is CSAPKEEVRQFF. The DNA of the CDR3 is TGCAGTGCTCCTAAGGAGGAGGTTAGACAGTTCTTC.

In its sample, this clonotype was seen many times. The genes are TRBV18 and TRBJ1-1; D is unclear. Trimming left V 1 base short and J 1 base short, with 4 bases between. In germline, CDR1 is KGHSH, CDR2 LQKENI. The CDR3 is made up of 13 amino acids. The CDR3 DNA reads as TGTGCCAGCTCACCACAACAGAACACTGAAGCTTTCTTT. Translating it yields CASSPQQNTEAFF.

Ten or more counts support this clonotype. V usage is TRBV10-3 and J usage is TRBJ2-1, with TRBD2 identical over 7 bases. CDR3 length equals 18 residues. Germline values: CDR1 ENHRY, CDR2 SYGVKD. Trimming cost V 2 bases and J 3 bases; bases outside gene matches: 13. In nucleotides, the CDR3 is TGTGCCATCAGTGAGCCGGGACTACCAGTAGGTCTCTACAATGAGCAGTTCTTC. This gives the protein CAISEPGLPVGLYNEQFF.

This clonotype was observed at least ten times. The chain recombines TRBV5-1 with TRBJ1-1; possible D gene TRBD1, 5 bases. Trimming cost V 3 bases and J 0 bases, with 12 bases left between them. The germline CDR1 and CDR2 sequences are SGHRS and YFSETQ. The CDR3 length is 15 residues. The CDR3 here is CASSSPRGMNTEAFF. The DNA of the CDR3 is TGCGCCAGCAGCTCCCCCCGGGGGATGAACACTGAAGCTTTCTTT.

This clonotype was seen ten or more times. This chain joins TRBV11-2 and TRBJ1-3; no reliable D call. CDR1 SGHAT and CDR2 FQNNGV come from the germline V gene. With 4 bases removed from V and 2 bases from J, the gap between germline ends came to 9 bases. This CDR3 is built from 14 residues. For the CDR3, the DNA is TGTGCCAGCAGCTCCCGGCTGACTGGAAACACCATATATTTT. Protein: CASSSRLTGNTIYF.

This clonotype was seen more than once but under ten times. The rearrangement uses TRBV7-2 and TRBJ2-7; 7 bases fit TRBD2. Losses at the gene ends were 5 bases for V and 3 bases for J; bases not matched to a gene: 4. Germline CDR1 SGHTA, CDR2 FQGNSA. The CDR3 consists of 13 residues. The CDR3 region has the DNA TGTGCCAGCAGCGTTACTAGCGTCTACGAGCAGTACTTC. Amino acid sequence: CASSVTSVYEQYF.

This clonotype was seen many times. The chain recombines TRBV20-1 with TRBJ2-1, with a weak D call TRBD2 (6 bases). The CDR3 spans 15 residues. V was cut by 5 bases and J by 0 bases, with 14 bases left in between. Germline V lookup: CDR1 DFQATT, CDR2 SNEGSKA (reference sequence). CDR3: CSAPGLSSSYNEQFF. As DNA, the CDR3 is TGCAGTGCTCCGGGACTTTCGAGCTCCTACAATGAGCAGTTCTTC.

This clonotype was observed many times. The V and J genes are TRBV3-1 and TRBJ2-1; no firm D call. Per germline, CDR1 LGHDT and CDR2 YNNKEL (reference sequence). Between the trimmed V and J ends, which lost 0 bases and 9 bases, there was a span of 9 bases. This CDR3 contains 13 residues. CDR3 residues: CASSQEGWGEQFF. The CDR3 DNA reads as TGTGCCAGCAGCCAAGAAGGGTGGGGTGAGCAGTTCTTC.

The sample holds a few counts of this clonotype. The genes are TRBV7-9 and TRBJ1-6; TRBD1 agrees at 7 bases. V trimming: 4 bases; J trimming: 7 bases; junction bases outside the gene matches: 4. The CDR3 spans 14 residues. Germline lookup yields CDR1 SEHNR and CDR2 FQNEAQ (reference sequence). CDR3: CASSSGQLNSPLHF. The CDR3 DNA follows: TGTGCCAGCAGCTCGGGACAGCTGAATTCACCCCTCCACTTT. Supplemented by reference TRBV7-9 and TRBJ1-6, the full variable domain reads DTGVSQNPRHKITKRGQNVTFRCDPISEHNRLYWYRQTLGQGPEFLTYFQNEAQLEKSRLLSDRFSAERPKGSFSTLEIQRTEQGDSAMYLCASSSGQLNSPLHFGNGTRLTVT.